The source of this T cell receptor (beta chain) is a study of T cells in Graves' hyperthyroidism and ophthalmopathy. Points from the study as a whole: It was a median roughly six months before onset that the model predicted ophthalmopathy.

Researchers took RNA transcripts and amplified the TCR beta CDR3 regions from them. The TCR CDR3 was amplified in a first-round RT-PCR using the HTBI primer set. MiXCR, applied by TCRdb to the multiplex PCR reads, yields one record per CDR3 protein. The sample includes roughly 420,000 distinct CDR3 sequences, about an eighth of them seen just once. This clonotype occurred many times. The antigen is not known. Germline assignment: CDR1 MNHEY and CDR2 SMNVEV (reference sequence). The V end was cut by 5 bases, the J end by 5 bases, with 12 bases between. The CDR3 is 13 residues long. This sequence originates from a woman between 18 and 29 years old with Graves' hyperthyroidism. The chain couples TRBV27 to TRBJ1-1; D not certain. Sample: blood. This chain's CDR3 is CASSPRGRTEAFF. CDR3 in DNA: TGTGCCAGCAGTCCCAGAGGGAGGACTGAAGCTTTCTTT.